A selection of T cell receptor beta chains follows, all from one sample in a study of blood T cell repertoires in COVID-19. Profiling relied on immunoSEQ multiplex PCR, and the TCRdb table lists in-frame clones only, not all of them. The table has over 110,000 clones, approximately 88% seen once; the top ten hold roughly 28%. Sequences were obtained from peripheral blood. The receptors come from a human donor in a cohort sampled during active COVID-19. Each CDR3 is given with its conserved first and last residue. A D gene is named only where the DNA matches it firmly. Clone size is shown for a subset of rows, as once, few, many or a class of expanded clone.

d_gene | j_gene | v_gene | abundance | CDR3aa | CDR3nt
TRBD1 | TRBJ1-6 | TRBV18 | NA | CASSPGQANSPLHF | TGTGCCAGCTCGCCGGGACAGGCTAATTCACCCCTCCACTTT
TRBD1 | TRBJ2-7 | TRBV4-1 | NA | CASSPSPDRVYEQYF | TGCGCCAGCAGCCCAAGCCCGGACAGGGTCTACGAGCAGTACTTC
NA | TRBJ2-1 | TRBV12-3/TRBV12-4 | NA | CATARVHEQFF | TGTGCCACCGCCCGGGTGCATGAGCAGTTCTTC
TRBD1 | TRBJ1-6 | TRBV27 | NA | CASSPGDRYNSPLHF | TGTGCCAGCAGTCCCGGGGACAGGTATAATTCACCCCTCCACTTT
NA | TRBJ1-2 | TRBV7-2 | NA | CASSLAEGYGYTF | TGTGCCAGCAGCTTAGCGGAGGGCTATGGCTACACCTTC
TRBD1 | TRBJ2-7 | TRBV5-5 | NA | CASSPGQGSYEQYF | TGTGCCAGCAGCCCGGGACAGGGAAGCTACGAGCAGTACTTC
TRBD1 | TRBJ2-7 | TRBV20-1 | NA | CSAWTGVEQYF | TGCAGTGCTTGGACAGGGGTCGAGCAGTACTTC
NA | TRBJ1-6 | TRBV19 | NA | CASRGGVVTAIPPHNSPLHF | TGTGCCAGTAGGGGGGGGGTAGTGACAGCCATACCCCCCCATAATTCACCCCTCCACTTT
TRBD2 | TRBJ2-1 | TRBV4-3 | many | CASSRGRSGGPQFF | TGCGCCAGCAGCCGGGGTAGAAGCGGGGGGCCGCAGTTCTTC
TRBD2 | TRBJ2-5 | TRBV4-2 | NA | CASSQVGGGQETQYF | TGTGCCAGCAGCCAAGTTGGGGGGGGGCAAGAGACCCAGTACTTC
TRBD1 | TRBJ2-3 | TRBV6-5 | NA | CASSPGQAVQYF | TGTGCCAGCAGTCCCGGACAGGCTGTGCAGTATTTT
NA | TRBJ1-1 | TRBV27 | NA | CASSLRPRGTEAFF | TGTGCCAGCAGTTTACGGCCCCGAGGGACTGAAGCTTTCTTT
NA | TRBJ2-2 | TRBV7-2 | NA | CASSSDTLYTGELFF | TGTGCCAGCAGCTCGGACACTCTTTACACCGGGGAGCTGTTTTTT
NA | TRBJ2-3 | TRBV11-2 | NA | CASSLDRTDTQYF | TGTGCCAGCAGCTTAGATCGGACAGATACGCAGTATTTT
NA | TRBJ2-4 | TRBV7-6 | NA | CASSPSGRGAKNIQYF | TGTGCCAGCAGCCCGTCGGGGAGGGGGGCCAAAAACATTCAGTACTTC
NA | TRBJ2-1 | TRBV6-2/TRBV6-3 | once | CASSSARWVNEQFF | TGTGCCAGCAGTTCCGCCAGGTGGGTCAATGAGCAGTTCTTC
TRBD1 | TRBJ1-3 | TRBV28 | NA | CASSPRGGQAGNTIYF | TGTGCCAGCAGTCCCAGAGGCGGACAGGCTGGAAACACCATATATTTT
TRBD2 | TRBJ2-1 | TRBV4-1 | NA | CASSQVAGAYLWEQFF | TGCGCCAGCAGCCAGGTAGCGGGGGCCTACCTCTGGGAGCAGTTCTTC
TRBD1 | TRBJ2-3 | TRBV11-2 | NA | CASSLVEWDSPSTDTQYF | TGTGCCAGCAGCTTAGTAGAGTGGGACAGCCCTAGCACAGATACGCAGTATTTT
NA | TRBJ1-1 | TRBV30 | NA | CAWSEGSLVAEAFF | TGTGCCTGGAGTGAAGGCAGCCTAGTCGCTGAAGCTTTCTTT
TRBD1 | TRBJ1-3 | TRBV6-7 | NA | CASSYSDRGGNTIYF | TGTGCCAGCAGTTACTCGGACAGGGGCGGAAACACCATATATTTT
TRBD1 | TRBJ1-6 | TRBV5-1 | NA | CASSPWGQGGNSPLHF | TGCGCCAGCAGCCCGTGGGGACAGGGAGGTAATTCACCCCTCCACTTT
TRBD1 | TRBJ2-7 | TRBV3-1/TRBV3-2 | NA | CASSRQGDSTYEQYF | TGTGCCAGCAGCCGACAGGGGGATTCAACCTACGAGCAGTACTTC
TRBD2 | TRBJ2-7 | TRBV6-2/TRBV6-3 | NA | CASSQRGDPYEQYF | TGTGCCAGCAGTCAGCGGGGGGATCCCTACGAGCAGTACTTC
NA | TRBJ2-3 | TRBV4-2 | NA | CASSQTPAVLTDTQYF | TGTGCCAGCAGCCAAACCCCAGCGGTACTCACAGATACGCAGTATTTT
TRBD1 | TRBJ1-1 | TRBV6-5 | NA | CASRPTGSTEAFF | TGTGCCAGCAGGCCGACAGGGTCCACTGAAGCTTTCTTT